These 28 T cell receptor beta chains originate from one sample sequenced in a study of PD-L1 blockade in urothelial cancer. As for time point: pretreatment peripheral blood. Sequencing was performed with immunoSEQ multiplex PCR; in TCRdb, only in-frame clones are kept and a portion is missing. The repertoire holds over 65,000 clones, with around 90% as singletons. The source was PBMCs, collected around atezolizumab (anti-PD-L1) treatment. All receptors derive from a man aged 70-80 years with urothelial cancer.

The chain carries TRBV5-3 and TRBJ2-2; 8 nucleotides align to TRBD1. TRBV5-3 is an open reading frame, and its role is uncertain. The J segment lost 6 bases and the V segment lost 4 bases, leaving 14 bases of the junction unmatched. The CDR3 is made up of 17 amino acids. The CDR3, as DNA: TGTGCCAGAAGCGCGGACCAGGACAGGGAAGGATCCGGGGAGCTGTTTTTT. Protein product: CARSADQDREGSGELFF.

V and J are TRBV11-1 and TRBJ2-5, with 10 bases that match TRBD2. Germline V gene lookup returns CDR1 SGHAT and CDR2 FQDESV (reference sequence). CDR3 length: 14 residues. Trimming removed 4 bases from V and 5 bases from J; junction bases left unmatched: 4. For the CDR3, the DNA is TGTGCCAGCAGCTCACTAGCGGGACGGGAGACCCAGTACTTC. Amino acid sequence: CASSSLAGRETQYF. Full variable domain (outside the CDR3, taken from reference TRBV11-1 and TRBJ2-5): EAEVAQSPRYKITEKSQAVAFWCDPISGHATLYWYRQILGQGPELLVQFQDESVVDDSQLPKDRFSAERLKGVDSTLKIQPAELGDSAMYLCASSSLAGRETQYFGPGTRLLVL.

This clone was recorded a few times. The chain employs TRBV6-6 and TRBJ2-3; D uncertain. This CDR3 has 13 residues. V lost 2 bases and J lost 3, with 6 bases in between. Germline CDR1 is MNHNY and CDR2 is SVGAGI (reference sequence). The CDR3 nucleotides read TGTGCCAGCAGTTACAAGAGAACAGATACGCAGTATTTT. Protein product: CASSYKRTDTQYF.

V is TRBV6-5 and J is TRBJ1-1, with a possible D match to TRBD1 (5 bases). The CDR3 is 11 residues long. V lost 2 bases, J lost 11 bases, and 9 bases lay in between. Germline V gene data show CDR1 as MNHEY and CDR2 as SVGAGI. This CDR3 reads CASSYGAGAFF. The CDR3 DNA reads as TGTGCCAGCAGTTACGGGGCGGGGGCTTTCTTT.

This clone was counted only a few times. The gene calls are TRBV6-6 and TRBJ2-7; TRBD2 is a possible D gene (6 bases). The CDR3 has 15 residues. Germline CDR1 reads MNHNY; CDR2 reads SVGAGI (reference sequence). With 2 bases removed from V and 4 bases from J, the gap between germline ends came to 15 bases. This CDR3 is CASSYPSGPPYEQYF. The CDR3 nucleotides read TGTGCCAGCAGTTACCCAAGCGGGCCACCATACGAGCAGTACTTC.

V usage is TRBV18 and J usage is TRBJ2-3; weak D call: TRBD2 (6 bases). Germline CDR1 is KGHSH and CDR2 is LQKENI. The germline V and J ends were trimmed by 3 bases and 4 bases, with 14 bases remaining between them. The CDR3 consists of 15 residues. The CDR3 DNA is TGTGCCAGCTCACCCCCTTCGCGGGGACCAGATACGCAGTATTTT. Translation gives CASSPPSRGPDTQYF.

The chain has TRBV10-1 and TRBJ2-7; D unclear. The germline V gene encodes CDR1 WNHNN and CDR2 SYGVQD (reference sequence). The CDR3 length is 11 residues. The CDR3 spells CVRTETYEQYF. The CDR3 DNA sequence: TGCGTCAGGACGGAGACCTACGAGCAGTACTTC.

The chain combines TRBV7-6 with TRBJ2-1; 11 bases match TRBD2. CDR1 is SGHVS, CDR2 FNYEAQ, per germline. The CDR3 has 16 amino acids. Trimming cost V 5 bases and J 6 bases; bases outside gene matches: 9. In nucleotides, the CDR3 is TGTGCCAGCAGCCAGTATAGCGGGAGGGCCAGCAATGAGCAGTTCTTC. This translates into CASSQYSGRASNEQFF.

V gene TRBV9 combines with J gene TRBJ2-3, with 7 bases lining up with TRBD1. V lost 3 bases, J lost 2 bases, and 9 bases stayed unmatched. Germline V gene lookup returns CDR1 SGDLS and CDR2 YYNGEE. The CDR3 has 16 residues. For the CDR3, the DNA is TGTGCCAGCAGCGAAAGGGGGCCGGGCCCCACAGATACGCAGTATTTT. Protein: CASSERGPGPTDTQYF.

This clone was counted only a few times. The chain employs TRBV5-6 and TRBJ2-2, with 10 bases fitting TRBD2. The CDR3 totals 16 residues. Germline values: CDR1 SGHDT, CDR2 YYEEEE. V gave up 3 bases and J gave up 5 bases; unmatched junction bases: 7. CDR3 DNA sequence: TGTGCCAGCAGCTATTCTAGCGGGAGTGGGACCGGGGAGCTGTTTTTT. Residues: CASSYSSGSGTGELFF.

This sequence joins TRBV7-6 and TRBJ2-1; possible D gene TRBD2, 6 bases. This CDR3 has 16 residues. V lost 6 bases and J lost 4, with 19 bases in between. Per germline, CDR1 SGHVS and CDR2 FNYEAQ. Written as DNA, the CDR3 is TGTGCCAGCAGTGACGTAGGAGGGAGTGGGTACAATGAGCAGTTCTTC. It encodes CASSDVGGSGYNEQFF.

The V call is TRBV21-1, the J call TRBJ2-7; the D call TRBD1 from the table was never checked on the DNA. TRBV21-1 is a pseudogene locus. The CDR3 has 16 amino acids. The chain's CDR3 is CASSAAPRQGALEQYF. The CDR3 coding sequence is TGTGCCAGCAGCGCCGCACCCAGACAGGGGGCGCTCGAGCAGTACTTC.

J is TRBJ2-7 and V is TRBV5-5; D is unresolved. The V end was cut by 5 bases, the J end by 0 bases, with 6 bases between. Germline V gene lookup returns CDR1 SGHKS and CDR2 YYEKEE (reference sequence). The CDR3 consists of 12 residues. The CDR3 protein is CASRLSSYEQYF. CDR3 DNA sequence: TGTGCCAGCAGACTGAGCTCCTACGAGCAGTACTTC.

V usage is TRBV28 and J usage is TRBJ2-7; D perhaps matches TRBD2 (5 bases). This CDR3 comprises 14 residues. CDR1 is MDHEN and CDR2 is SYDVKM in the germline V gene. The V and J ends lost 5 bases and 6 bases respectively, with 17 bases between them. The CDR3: CASSGSRGWGEQYF. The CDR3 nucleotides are TGTGCCAGCAGTGGAAGCCGAGGGTGGGGCGAGCAGTACTTC.

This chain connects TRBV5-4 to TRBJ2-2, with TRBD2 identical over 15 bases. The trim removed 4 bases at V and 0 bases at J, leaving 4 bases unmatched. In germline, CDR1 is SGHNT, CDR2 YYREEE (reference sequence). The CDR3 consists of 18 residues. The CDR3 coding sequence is TGTGCCAGCAGCCCGGGACTAGCGGGAGGTTCGAACACCGGGGAGCTGTTTTTT. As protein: CASSPGLAGGSNTGELFF.

CDR3 loop: CASSVAGTGELFF. CDR3 sequence (DNA): TGTGCCAGCAGCGTCGCGGGCACCGGGGAGCTGTTTTTT. V usage is TRBV11-1 and J usage is TRBJ2-2, with D possibly TRBD2 on 5 matching bases. The V end lost 5 bases, the J end lost 4 bases, and 8 bases lay between the germline ends. The length of the CDR3 is 13 residues. The germline V gene has CDR1 SGHAT and CDR2 FQDESV (reference sequence). Full variable domain (outside the CDR3, taken from reference TRBV11-1 and TRBJ2-2): EAEVAQSPRYKITEKSQAVAFWCDPISGHATLYWYRQILGQGPELLVQFQDESVVDDSQLPKDRFSAERLKGVDSTLKIQPAELGDSAMYLCASSVAGTGELFFGEGSRLTVL.

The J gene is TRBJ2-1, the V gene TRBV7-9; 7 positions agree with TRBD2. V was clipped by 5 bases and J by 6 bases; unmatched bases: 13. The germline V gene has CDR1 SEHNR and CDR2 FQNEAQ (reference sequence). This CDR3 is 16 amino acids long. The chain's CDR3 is CASSLPGSGIGNEQFF. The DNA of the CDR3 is TGTGCCAGCAGCCTCCCGGGGAGCGGGATCGGCAATGAGCAGTTCTTC.

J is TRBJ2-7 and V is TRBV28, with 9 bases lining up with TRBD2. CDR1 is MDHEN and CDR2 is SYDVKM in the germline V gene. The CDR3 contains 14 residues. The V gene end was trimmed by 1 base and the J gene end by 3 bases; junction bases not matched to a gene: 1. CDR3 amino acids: CASSLSSGDYEQYF. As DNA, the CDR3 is TGTGCCAGCAGTTTATCTAGCGGGGACTACGAGCAGTACTTC. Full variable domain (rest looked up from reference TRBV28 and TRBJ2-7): DVKVTQSSRYLVKRTGEKVFLECVQDMDHENMFWYRQDPGLGLRLIYFSYDVKMKEKGDIPEGYSVSREKKERFSLILESASTNQTSMYLCASSLSSGDYEQYFGPGTRLTVT.

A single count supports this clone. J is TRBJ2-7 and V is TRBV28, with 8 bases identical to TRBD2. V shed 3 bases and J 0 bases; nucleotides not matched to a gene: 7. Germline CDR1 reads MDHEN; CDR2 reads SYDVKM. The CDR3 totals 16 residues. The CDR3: CASSFRLARISYEQYF. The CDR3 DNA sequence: TGTGCCAGCAGTTTCAGACTAGCGCGAATCTCCTACGAGCAGTACTTC.

CDR3 sequence: CASSPWTGDSTEAFF. CDR3 nucleotides: TGTGCCAGCAGCCCATGGACAGGGGATAGCACTGAAGCTTTCTTT. The V call is TRBV5-4, the J call TRBJ1-1; TRBD1 agrees at 9 bases. The V segment lost 4 bases and the J segment 4 bases; nucleotides outside the gene matches: 8. The CDR3 is 15 amino acids. CDR1 and CDR2 from the germline V gene are SGHNT and YYREEE (reference sequence).

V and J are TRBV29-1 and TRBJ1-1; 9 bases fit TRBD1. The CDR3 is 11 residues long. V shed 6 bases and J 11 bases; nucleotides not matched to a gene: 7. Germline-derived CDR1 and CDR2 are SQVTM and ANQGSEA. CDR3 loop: CSVEGTGNAFF. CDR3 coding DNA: TGCAGCGTGGAGGGGACAGGGAACGCTTTCTTT.

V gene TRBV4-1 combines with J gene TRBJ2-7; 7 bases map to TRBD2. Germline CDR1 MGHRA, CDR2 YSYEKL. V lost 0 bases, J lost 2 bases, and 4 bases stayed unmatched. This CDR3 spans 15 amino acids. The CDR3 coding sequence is TGCGCCAGCAGCCAAGAATTGACTAGCCCCTACGAGCAGTACTTC. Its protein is CASSQELTSPYEQYF.

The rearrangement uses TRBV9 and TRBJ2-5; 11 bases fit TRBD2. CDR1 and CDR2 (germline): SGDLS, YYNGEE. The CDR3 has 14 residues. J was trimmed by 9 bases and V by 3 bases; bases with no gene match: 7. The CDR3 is CASSATTSGISQYF. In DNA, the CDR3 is TGTGCCAGCAGCGCCACGACTAGCGGGATTTCCCAGTACTTC.

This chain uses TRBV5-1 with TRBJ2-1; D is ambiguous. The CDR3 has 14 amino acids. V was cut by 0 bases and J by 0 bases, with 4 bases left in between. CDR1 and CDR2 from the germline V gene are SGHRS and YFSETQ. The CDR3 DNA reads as TGCGCCAGCAGCTTGGTTAGCTCCTACAATGAGCAGTTCTTC. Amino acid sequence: CASSLVSSYNEQFF.

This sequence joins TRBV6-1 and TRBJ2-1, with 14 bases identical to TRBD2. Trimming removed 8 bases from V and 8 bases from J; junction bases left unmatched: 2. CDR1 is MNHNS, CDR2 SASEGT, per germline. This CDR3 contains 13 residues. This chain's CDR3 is CASGLAGGDEQFF. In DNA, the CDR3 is TGTGCCAGCGGACTAGCGGGAGGTGATGAGCAGTTCTTC.

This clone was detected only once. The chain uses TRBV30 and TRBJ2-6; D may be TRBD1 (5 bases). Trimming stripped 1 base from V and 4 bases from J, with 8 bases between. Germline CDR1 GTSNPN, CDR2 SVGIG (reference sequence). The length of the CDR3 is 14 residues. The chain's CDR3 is CAWSAGNGANVLTF. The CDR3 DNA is TGTGCCTGGAGTGCAGGGAACGGGGCCAACGTCCTGACTTTC.

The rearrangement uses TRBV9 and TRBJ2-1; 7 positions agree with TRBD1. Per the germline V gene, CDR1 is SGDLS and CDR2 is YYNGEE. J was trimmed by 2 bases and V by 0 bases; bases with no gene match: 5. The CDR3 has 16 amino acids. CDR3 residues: CASSVGGGPTYNEQFF. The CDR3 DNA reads TGTGCCAGCAGCGTAGGAGGGGGCCCCACCTACAATGAGCAGTTCTTC.

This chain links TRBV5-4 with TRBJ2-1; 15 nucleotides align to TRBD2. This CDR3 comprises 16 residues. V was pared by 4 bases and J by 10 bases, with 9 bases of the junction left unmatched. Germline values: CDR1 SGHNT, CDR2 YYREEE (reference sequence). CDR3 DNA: TGTGCCAGCAGCACGAGGACTAGCGGGAGGGCAGGAGAGCAGTTCTTC. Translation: CASSTRTSGRAGEQFF.